These 30 T cell receptor beta chains were sequenced from one sample in a study of type 1 regulatory T cells. No antigen has been identified for these receptors. TCRdb fed the reads into MiXCR, producing one record per CDR3 protein. In the table there are tens of thousands of distinct CDR3 sequences, about 48% of which are singletons. Sequenced: cultured non-Tr1 T cells, either the whole culture or a sorted T cell fraction (not recorded which). The receptors here all came from a human donor in good health.

This clonotype was seen only once. The rearrangement links TRBV11-2 to TRBJ2-5, with D uncertain. The CDR3 extends over 13 amino acids. Germline CDR1 is SGHAT and CDR2 is FQNNGV. Trimming left V 1 base short and J 6 bases short, with 9 bases between. As DNA, the CDR3 is TGTGCCAGCAGCTTAGGTGACGAGAAGACCCAGTACTTC. Amino acids: CASSLGDEKTQYF.

The CDR3 nucleotides are TGTGCCAGCAGTCCTCACCCCCTTCGGGTCCACGAGCAGTACTTC. It translates to CASSPHPLRVHEQYF. This chain uses TRBV28 with TRBJ2-7; D not resolved. Trimming shortened V by 5 bases and J by 5 bases, and 19 bases separated the two germline ends. The CDR3 contains 15 residues. Germline lookup yields CDR1 MDHEN and CDR2 SYDVKM.

The J gene is TRBJ1-4, the V gene TRBV15; perhaps TRBD1 as D (5 bases). The CDR3 totals 14 residues. The V end was cut by 0 bases, the J end by 7 bases, with 9 bases between. CDR1 is LNHNV and CDR2 is YYDKDF in the germline V gene (reference sequence). The CDR3: CATSREVTGEKLFF. The CDR3 region has the DNA TGTGCCACCAGCAGAGAGGTAACAGGTGAAAAACTGTTTTTT. The full variable domain, its missing parts supplied by reference TRBV15 and TRBJ1-4, is DAMVIQNPRYQVTQFGKPVTLSCSQTLNHNVMYWYQQKSSQAPKLLFHYYDKDFNNEADTPDNFQSRRPNTSFCFLDIRSPGLGDTAMYLCATSREVTGEKLFFGSGTQLSVL.

This chain connects TRBV6-6 to TRBJ2-4; 11 bases align to TRBD1. This CDR3 contains 18 residues. V lost 4 bases and J lost 3; bases outside the gene matches: 11. Germline CDR1 and CDR2: MNHNY and SVGAGI (reference sequence). The CDR3 here is CASSSWTGGANGKNIQYF. CDR3 nucleotides: TGTGCCAGCAGTTCGTGGACAGGGGGCGCGAACGGCAAAAACATTCAGTACTTC.

This rearrangement joins TRBV7-6 to TRBJ1-4, with D tentatively TRBD1 (6 bases). This CDR3 has 19 amino acids. Trimming left V 1 base short and J 4 bases short, with 22 bases between. The germline V gene encodes CDR1 SGHVS and CDR2 FNYEAQ. The CDR3 region is CASSLGLGALGAGNEKLFF. The DNA for the CDR3 is TGTGCCAGCAGCTTAGGCTTGGGGGCGCTGGGAGCCGGTAATGAAAAACTGTTTTTT.

The chain carries TRBV5-1 and TRBJ2-1; 9 bases line up with TRBD1. This CDR3 comprises 15 residues. V lost 0 bases to trimming and J lost 10 bases; unmatched junction nucleotides: 8. CDR1 is SGHRS and CDR2 is YFSETQ in the germline V gene. The CDR3 protein is CASSLGGDRVQEQFF. The CDR3, as DNA: TGCGCCAGCAGCTTGGGGGGGGACAGGGTGCAGGAGCAGTTCTTC.

The genes are TRBV7-9 and TRBJ2-1; D possibly uses TRBD1 or TRBD2 (5 bases each). From germline, CDR1 is SEHNR and CDR2 FQNEAQ (reference sequence). V was trimmed by 5 bases and J by 7 bases, leaving 15 bases between them. This CDR3 comprises 14 residues. Written as DNA, the CDR3 is TGTGCCAGCAGCCCTGGGGGTAGCAGGAATGAGCAGTTCTTC. It codes for CASSPGGSRNEQFF.

This clonotype was picked up a small number of times. The V and J genes are TRBV7-2 and TRBJ1-2, with D possibly being TRBD1 (5 bases). Germline V gene lookup returns CDR1 SGHTA and CDR2 FQGNSA. The V gene lost 5 bases and the J gene lost 0 bases, with 10 bases spanning the gap. The CDR3 totals 14 residues. The CDR3 loop is CASSKRQSNYGYTF. As DNA, the CDR3 is TGTGCCAGCAGCAAAAGACAGTCTAACTATGGCTACACCTTC. The full variable domain, its missing parts supplied by reference TRBV7-2 and TRBJ1-2, is GAGVSQSPSNKVTEKGKDVELRCDPISGHTALYWYRQSLGQGLEFLIYFQGNSAPDKSGLPSDRFSAERTGGSVSTLTIQRTQQEDSAVYLCASSKRQSNYGYTFGSGTRLTVV.

The chain employs TRBV7-9 and TRBJ1-2; D gene unclear. Germline CDR1 is SEHNR and CDR2 is FQNEAQ (reference sequence). The CDR3 runs 14 residues. Trimming cost V 5 bases and J 4 bases, with 14 bases left between them. The CDR3 DNA reads TGTGCCAGCAGCCTTACCGGCCCCTTCTATGGCTACACCTTC. It codes for CASSLTGPFYGYTF.

V usage is TRBV2 and J usage is TRBJ1-4; D remains unclear. The CDR3 spans 15 residues. Germline V CDR1 and CDR2: SNHLY, FYNNEI. The V gene lost 2 bases and the J gene lost 5 bases, with 12 bases spanning the gap. CDR3 in amino acids: CASSESFSPNEKLFF. Here the CDR3 DNA reads TGTGCCAGCAGTGAATCGTTCAGTCCCAATGAAAAACTGTTTTTT.

CDR3 sequence (DNA): TGTGCCAGCAGTGACAGTTCCTTCGGCAATGAGCAGTTCTTC. It yields the protein CASSDSSFGNEQFF. The rearrangement joins TRBV2 to TRBJ2-1; no definite D call. Looked up from germline, CDR1 is SNHLY and CDR2 is FYNNEI. The CDR3 sequence is 14 residues long. V lost 3 bases, J lost 6 bases, and 12 bases lay in between.

This rearrangement joins TRBV11-1 to TRBJ2-2, with D tentatively TRBD2 (7 bases). V was cut by 8 bases and J by 6 bases, with 10 bases left in between. The CDR3 spans 12 residues. Germline assignment: CDR1 SGHAT and CDR2 FQDESV (reference sequence). Here the CDR3 DNA reads TGTGCCAGCCGGGGGGCCGCCGGGGAGCTGTTTTTT. Amino acid sequence: CASRGAAGELFF.

CDR3 sequence: CASRGPSSGYTF. CDR3 DNA sequence: TGTGCCAGCAGGGGACCAAGCTCCGGCTACACCTTC. The gene calls are TRBV3-1 and TRBJ1-2; weak D call: TRBD1 (5 bases). The CDR3 covers 12 residues. Trimming left V 6 bases short and J 8 bases short, with 13 bases between. Germline assignment: CDR1 LGHDT and CDR2 YNNKEL (reference sequence).

Written as DNA, the CDR3 is TGTGCCAGCAGCAGAGTAGGAACCGGGGATTACGAGCAGTACTTC. This sequence encodes CASSRVGTGDYEQYF. The chain links TRBV2 to TRBJ2-7, with a possible D match to TRBD2 (5 bases). This CDR3 region has 15 residues. CDR1 and CDR2 (germline): SNHLY, FYNNEI. Trimming pared 6 bases from V and 4 bases from J, leaving 19 bases between.

This chain connects TRBV27 to TRBJ1-1; D possibly corresponds to TRBD1 (5 bases). V shed 8 bases and J shed 8 bases, with 12 bases lying between them. The germline gives CDR1 MNHEY, CDR2 SMNVEV (reference sequence). This CDR3 contains 11 residues. CDR3 sequence reads: CASGDYREAFF. The CDR3 nucleotides are TGTGCCAGCGGGGACTACAGGGAAGCTTTCTTT.

This chain uses TRBV20-1 with TRBJ1-3; 9 nucleotides align to TRBD1. The V gene end was trimmed by 7 bases and the J gene end by 2 bases; junction bases not matched to a gene: 9. This CDR3 contains 15 residues. The germline V gene has CDR1 DFQATT and CDR2 SNEGSKA (reference sequence). The CDR3 nucleotides read TGCAGTGGCCAGACAGGGGGAGAGGCTGGAAACACCATATATTTT. Translated: CSGQTGGEAGNTIYF.

This chain connects TRBV30 to TRBJ1-5; D ambiguous. The CDR3 consists of 12 residues. Trimming took 1 base from V and 4 from J, leaving 5 bases between them. Looked up from germline, CDR1 is GTSNPN and CDR2 is SVGIG (reference sequence). The DNA for the CDR3 is TGTGCCTGGAGTGGGTGGAATCAGCCCCAGCATTTT. Translated, it gives CAWSGWNQPQHF. Full variable domain (missing parts from reference TRBV30 and TRBJ1-5): SQTIHQWPATLVQPVGSPLSLECTVEGTSNPNLYWYRQAAGRGLQLLFYSVGIGQISSEVPQNLSASRPQDRQFILSSKKLLLSDSGFYLCAWSGWNQPQHFGDGTRLSIL.

This clonotype has only a few counts. The chain uses TRBV3-1 and TRBJ1-6, with a weak D call TRBD1 (5 bases). The germline gives CDR1 LGHDT, CDR2 YNNKEL (reference sequence). The CDR3 consists of 15 residues. The germline V and J ends were trimmed by 10 bases and 4 bases, with 17 bases remaining between them. The CDR3 region has the DNA TGTGCCACTACCAGGGACCCTGATTATAATTCACCCCTCCACTTT. Translation: CATTRDPDYNSPLHF.

The rearrangement uses TRBV27 and TRBJ1-6, with TRBD1 matching 9 bases. In germline, CDR1 is MNHEY, CDR2 SMNVEV (reference sequence). V shed 5 bases and J 10 bases; nucleotides not matched to a gene: 9. The CDR3 covers 15 residues. The chain's CDR3 is CASSPSRDRASPLHF. In nucleotides, the CDR3 is TGTGCCAGCAGTCCAAGTCGGGACAGGGCCTCACCCCTCCACTTT.

The CDR3 region is CSARGTSGFTDTQYF. Written as DNA, the CDR3 is TGCAGTGCTAGAGGGACTAGCGGGTTCACAGATACGCAGTATTTT. The genes are TRBV20-1 and TRBJ2-3, with TRBD2 matching 11 bases. CDR1 DFQATT and CDR2 SNEGSKA come from the germline V gene (reference sequence). Unmatched junction bases numbered 2, after V lost 1 base and J lost 2 bases. The CDR3 runs 15 residues.

This chain's CDR3 is CASILQTGRTGELFF. Written as DNA, the CDR3 is TGTGCCAGCATCTTACAGACAGGGAGGACCGGGGAGCTGTTTTTT. This chain links TRBV12-3 or TRBV12-4 with TRBJ2-2; a possible D gene is TRBD1 (7 bases). Trimming pared 7 bases from V and 5 bases from J, leaving 17 bases between. The CDR3 sequence is 15 residues long.

The chain carries TRBV30 and TRBJ1-3; D remains unclear. Trimming removed 4 bases at V and 9 bases at J, with 16 bases between. Germline values: CDR1 GTSNPN, CDR2 SVGIG (reference sequence). This CDR3 has 13 amino acids. The CDR3 loop reads CAWNGFESGTIYF. The DNA of the CDR3 is TGTGCCTGGAACGGGTTTGAATCGGGCACCATATATTTT.

This rearrangement joins TRBV7-2 to TRBJ2-7, with 8 bases fitting TRBD1. Germline trimming cut 5 bases from V and 2 bases from J; bases unmatched to any gene: 8. The CDR3 consists of 15 residues. Germline-derived CDR1 and CDR2 are SGHTA and FQGNSA. CDR3 sequence reads: CASSPDGTGAYEQYF. In DNA, the CDR3 is TGTGCCAGCAGCCCTGACGGGACAGGAGCCTACGAGCAGTACTTC.

The chain uses TRBV10-3 and TRBJ1-5; D ambiguous. This CDR3 spans 16 amino acids. V gave up 0 bases and J gave up 4 bases, with 13 bases separating them. The V gene's germline CDR1 is ENHRY and CDR2 SYGVKD. The CDR3 bases are TGTGCCATCAGTGAGTCGAAAGGAGGTTGGAATCAGCCCCAGCATTTT. Its protein product is CAISESKGGWNQPQHF.

The CDR3: CASSLFLGHFTDTQYF. Written as DNA, the CDR3 is TGTGCCAGCAGCTTATTTCTTGGACACTTCACAGATACGCAGTATTTT. V is TRBV11-3 and J is TRBJ2-3; D is perhaps TRBD1 (5 bases). The germline V gene encodes CDR1 SGHNT and CDR2 YENEEA. V was trimmed by 2 bases and J by 2 bases, leaving 14 bases between them. CDR3 length equals 16 residues.

This clonotype was seen a handful of times. The rearrangement links TRBV27 to TRBJ2-7, with D possibly matching TRBD2 (5 bases). CDR3 length equals 15 residues. Germline assignment: CDR1 MNHEY and CDR2 SMNVEV (reference sequence). V was trimmed by 6 bases and J by 0 bases, leaving 15 bases between them. The CDR3 is CASSPRAQSSYEQYF. Written as DNA, the CDR3 is TGTGCCAGCAGCCCGAGGGCCCAAAGCTCCTACGAGCAGTACTTC.

V and J are TRBV9 and TRBJ1-3; no clear D gene. Germline V gene lookup returns CDR1 SGDLS and CDR2 YYNGEE. V was clipped by 0 bases and J by 3 bases, with 4 bases between them. The CDR3 runs to 13 residues. The CDR3 region is CASSVGGGNTIYF. The DNA for the CDR3 is TGTGCCAGCAGCGTAGGGGGTGGAAACACCATATATTTT.

V and J are TRBV4-1 and TRBJ1-1, with D perhaps TRBD1 (5 bases). CDR1 MGHRA and CDR2 YSYEKL come from the germline V gene. V was cut by 1 base and J by 0 bases, with 15 bases left in between. This CDR3 is 17 amino acids long. The CDR3 nucleotides are TGCGCCAGCAGCCAAGTAGTCCCCAGGGCGCTGAACACTGAAGCTTTCTTT. Translating it yields CASSQVVPRALNTEAFF.

This chain joins TRBV18 and TRBJ1-6; D remains unclear. V dropped 4 bases and J dropped 9 bases, with 10 bases sitting between them. The CDR3 runs 13 residues. Germline lookup yields CDR1 KGHSH and CDR2 LQKENI. The CDR3 reads CASSRVEGSPLHF. CDR3 bases: TGTGCCAGCTCACGGGTTGAGGGTTCACCCCTCCACTTT. The full variable domain, with the rest looked up from reference TRBV18 and TRBJ1-6, is NAGVMQNPRHLVRRRGQEARLRCSPMKGHSHVYWYRQLPEEGLKFMVYLQKENIIDESGMPKERFSAEFPKEGPSILRIQQVVRGDSAAYFCASSRVEGSPLHFGNGTRLTVT.

Details on this clonotype: This CDR3 is missing its conserved last phenylalanine or tryptophan, likely due to a read error. The chain carries TRBV19 and TRBJ1-1; 9 nucleotides match TRBD1. V lost 5 bases, J lost 10 bases, and 8 bases stayed unmatched. Looked up from germline, CDR1 is LNHDA and CDR2 is SQIVND (reference sequence). The CDR3 sequence is 13 residues long. Here the CDR3 reads CASSYRDRVGAFL. CDR3 DNA sequence: TGTGCCAGTAGTTACCGGGACAGGGTCGGAGCTTTCCTT.